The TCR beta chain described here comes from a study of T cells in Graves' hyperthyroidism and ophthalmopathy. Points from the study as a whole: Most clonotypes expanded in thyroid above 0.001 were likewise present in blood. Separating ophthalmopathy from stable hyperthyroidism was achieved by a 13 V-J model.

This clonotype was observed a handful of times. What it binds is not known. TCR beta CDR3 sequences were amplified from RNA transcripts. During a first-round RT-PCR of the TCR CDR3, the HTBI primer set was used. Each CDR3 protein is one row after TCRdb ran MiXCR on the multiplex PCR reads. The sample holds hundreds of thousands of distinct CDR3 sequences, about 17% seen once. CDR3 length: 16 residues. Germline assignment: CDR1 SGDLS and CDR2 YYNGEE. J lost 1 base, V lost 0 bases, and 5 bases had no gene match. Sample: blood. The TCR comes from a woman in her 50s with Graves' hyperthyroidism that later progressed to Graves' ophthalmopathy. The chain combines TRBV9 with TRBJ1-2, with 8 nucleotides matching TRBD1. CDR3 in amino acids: CASSVGRTGYNYGYTF. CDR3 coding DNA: TGTGCCAGCAGCGTAGGGAGGACAGGGTATAACTATGGCTACACCTTC.